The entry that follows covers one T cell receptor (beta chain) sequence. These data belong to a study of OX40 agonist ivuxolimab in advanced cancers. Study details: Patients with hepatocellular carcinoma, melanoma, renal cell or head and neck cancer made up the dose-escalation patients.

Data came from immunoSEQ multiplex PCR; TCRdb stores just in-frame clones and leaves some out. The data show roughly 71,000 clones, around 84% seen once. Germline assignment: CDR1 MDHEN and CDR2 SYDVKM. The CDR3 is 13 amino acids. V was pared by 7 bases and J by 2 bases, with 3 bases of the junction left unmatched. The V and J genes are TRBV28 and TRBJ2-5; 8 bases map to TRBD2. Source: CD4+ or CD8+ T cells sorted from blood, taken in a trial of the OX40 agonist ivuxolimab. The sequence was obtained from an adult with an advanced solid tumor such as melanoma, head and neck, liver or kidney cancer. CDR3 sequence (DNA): TGTGCCAGCAAAGCTAGCGGGCAAGAGACCCAGTACTTC. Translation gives CASKASGQETQYF.